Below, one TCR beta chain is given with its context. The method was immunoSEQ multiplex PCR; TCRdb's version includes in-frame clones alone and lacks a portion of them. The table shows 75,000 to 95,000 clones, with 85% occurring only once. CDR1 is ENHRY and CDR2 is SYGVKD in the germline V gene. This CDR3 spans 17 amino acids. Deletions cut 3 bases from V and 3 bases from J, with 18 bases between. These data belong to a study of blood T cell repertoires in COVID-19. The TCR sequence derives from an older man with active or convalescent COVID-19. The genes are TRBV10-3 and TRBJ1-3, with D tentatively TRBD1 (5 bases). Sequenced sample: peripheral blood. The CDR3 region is CAISEFLRGVGGNTIYF. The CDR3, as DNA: TGTGCCATCAGTGAATTCTTACGGGGGGTTGGTGGAAACACCATATATTTT.